The sample holds a few counts of the clone carrying this TCR beta chain. Its specificity is not known. These data come from a study of early T cells in non-severe SARS-CoV-2 infection. At the level of the study: Alpha and beta chains were unpaired, from unsorted whole-blood bulk RNA.

Findings of the study overall: VDJdb matching skewed toward anti-spike CD8 responses, missing private and CD4 specificities.

Unique molecular identifiers (one per individual cDNA molecule) were attached. TCRdb itself ran the 5' RACE reads through MiXCR, one entry per CDR3 protein. The sample records about 50,000 distinct CDR3 sequences, roughly 12% being singletons. The CDR3 covers 15 residues. V lost 4 bases and J lost 7; bases outside the gene matches: 10. Germline V gene sequence: CDR1 MNHEY, CDR2 SVGAGI. This sequence originates from an adult who was a healthcare worker with PCR-confirmed SARS-CoV-2 infection or an uninfected control (not recorded which). The sequencing here drew on whole blood, taken at baseline. The gene calls are TRBV6-5 and TRBJ2-7, with TRBD2 identical over 10 bases. The CDR3 sequence: CASSSGVAGGREQYF. For the CDR3, the DNA is TGTGCCAGCAGTTCCGGGGTAGCGGGAGGCCGGGAGCAGTACTTC.